Following are 11 T cell receptor beta chains from one sample sequenced in a study of T-cell reconstitution after alpha-beta-depleted transplantation in children. A TCRbeta library incorporating unique molecular identifiers was prepared. TCRdb re-called the PCR reads with MiXCR, one entry per CDR3 protein. Among more than 200,000 distinct CDR3 sequences listed, under 8.5% were seen once. This sample comprised PBMCs, mostly from graft donor cells, obtained 360 days after TCRalphabeta/CD19-depleted stem cell transplant. These receptors came from a male patient between 2 and 9 years old who had a stem cell transplant for acute myeloid leukemia, so the T cells may come from the graft donor.

This clonotype was observed at least ten times. The chain couples TRBV12-3 or TRBV12-4 to TRBJ2-5, with D perhaps matching TRBD1 (5 bases). The CDR3 spans 14 residues. Trimming removed 6 bases at V and 5 bases at J, with 16 bases between. CDR3 coding DNA: TGTGCCAGCAGCCGACAGACAGACTCGGAGACCCAGTACTTC. It specifies CASSRQTDSETQYF.

This clonotype was seen repeatedly, ten times or more. This chain joins TRBV10-3 and TRBJ2-3; D is ambiguous. Germline V lookup: CDR1 ENHRY, CDR2 SYGVKD. CDR3 length equals 13 residues. V shed 4 bases and J shed 1 base, with 6 bases lying between them. CDR3 sequence reads: CAISGVRTDTQYF. The CDR3 nucleotides are TGTGCCATCAGTGGTGTCCGCACAGATACGCAGTATTTT.

This clonotype was counted many times. The rearrangement joins TRBV6-5 to TRBJ2-5, with D possibly matching TRBD1 (5 bases). The CDR3 consists of 16 residues. Trimming took 2 bases from V and 4 from J, leaving 17 bases between them. Germline values: CDR1 MNHEY, CDR2 SVGAGI. The CDR3 bases are TGTGCCAGCAGTTACCCCTTGGTAGGGGTGTTAGAGACCCAGTACTTC. It encodes CASSYPLVGVLETQYF.

DNA of the CDR3: TGTGCCAGCAGTTACTCGCGCCTATTGCGTTTCACAGATACGCAGTATTTT. Residues: CASSYSRLLRFTDTQYF. This chain connects TRBV6-5 to TRBJ2-3; no clear D. This CDR3 contains 17 residues. The V gene's germline CDR1 is MNHEY and CDR2 SVGAGI. V dropped 0 bases and J dropped 2 bases, with 15 bases sitting between them.

The rearrangement uses TRBV3-1 and TRBJ2-3; 8 bases match TRBD1. CDR3 length: 17 amino acids. J gave up 1 base and V 2 bases, and 8 bases lay outside the gene matches. In germline, CDR1 is LGHDT, CDR2 YNNKEL (reference sequence). The CDR3 DNA reads as TGTGCCAGCAGCCAACGACGGACAGGGACAGGCACAGATACGCAGTATTTT. Protein sequence: CASSQRRTGTGTDTQYF.

This clonotype has ten or more counts. V and J are TRBV5-1 and TRBJ1-1; D uncertain. CDR3 length: 13 residues. V lost 4 bases, J lost 4 bases, and 11 bases lay in between. Germline V CDR1 and CDR2: SGHRS, YFSETQ. CDR3 sequence reads: CASSGLRSTEAFF. The CDR3 DNA sequence: TGCGCCAGCAGCGGCTTGAGGAGCACTGAAGCTTTCTTT.

This clonotype was counted between two and nine times. CDR3 DNA: TGTGCCACCAGCAGACGGACAGGGGGCCTTGAGCAGTTCTTC. This codes for CATSRRTGGLEQFF. The chain is built from TRBV15 and TRBJ2-1; 11 positions match TRBD1. The J segment lost 9 bases and the V segment lost 2 bases, leaving 3 bases of the junction unmatched. This CDR3 spans 14 amino acids. CDR1 and CDR2 (germline): LNHNV, YYDKDF (reference sequence).

This clonotype was detected ten times or more. This chain uses TRBV18 with TRBJ2-1; 16 bases fit TRBD2. The germline V gene has CDR1 KGHSH and CDR2 LQKENI. V lost 2 bases and J lost 5; bases outside the gene matches: 12. This CDR3 is built from 20 residues. The CDR3 DNA reads as TGTGCCAGCTCACCAGGGACTAGCGGGAGGGCCTCATTGGTTAACAATGAGCAGTTCTTC. Protein sequence: CASSPGTSGRASLVNNEQFF.

The chain couples TRBV11-1 to TRBJ2-7; TRBD2 aligns across 9 bases. CDR1 is SGHAT and CDR2 is FQDESV in the germline V gene (reference sequence). This CDR3 is 18 amino acids long. V was clipped by 1 base and J by 1 base; unmatched bases: 11. The CDR3 loop is CASSLGQGGLAFSYEQYF. The CDR3 bases are TGTGCCAGCAGCTTAGGACAGGGAGGACTAGCGTTTTCCTACGAGCAGTACTTC.

CDR3 residues: CASSLFDSSYEQYF. The CDR3 bases are TGTGCCAGCAGCCTATTCGATAGCTCCTACGAGCAGTACTTC. This chain joins TRBV5-6 and TRBJ2-7; D is unclear. The CDR3 totals 14 residues. CDR1 and CDR2 from the germline V gene are SGHDT and YYEEEE. The V end was cut by 4 bases, the J end by 0 bases, with 11 bases between.

The table lists this clonotype with many counts. The chain links TRBV10-3 to TRBJ1-5, with D tentatively TRBD1 (6 bases). This CDR3 is built from 15 residues. Germline CDR1 reads ENHRY; CDR2 reads SYGVKD. V lost 2 bases and J lost 7, with 15 bases in between. The CDR3 DNA reads as TGTGCCATCAGTGAGGACAGGACCCTGCGGCAGCCCCAGCATTTT. The encoded protein is CAISEDRTLRQPQHF.